This TCR beta chain was documented in a study of CD8 T cells in ankylosing spondylitis. Notes on the study in general: Some motif variants had been reported before (in reactive arthritis synovial fluid and blood).

Turning to this clonotype: What it binds is not known.

There are 13 residues in the CDR3. The V and J ends lost 6 bases and 0 bases respectively, with 11 bases between them. CDR1 and CDR2 (germline): SQVTM, ANQGSEA. Each TCR beta library was made by quantitative 5'-RACE that incorporated molecular barcodes. Using its own MiXCR run on the 5' RACE reads, TCRdb lists one record per CDR3 protein. This sample has roughly 38,000 distinct CDR3 sequences, with approximately 15% found just once. This TCR derives from a male donor with ankylosing spondylitis or in good health (not recorded which). The sample comprised blood. This sequence joins TRBV29-1 and TRBJ1-1; D gene uncertain. The CDR3 loop is CSVPIGLNTEAFF. The CDR3 nucleotides read TGCAGCGTCCCTATAGGGCTGAACACTGAAGCTTTCTTT.